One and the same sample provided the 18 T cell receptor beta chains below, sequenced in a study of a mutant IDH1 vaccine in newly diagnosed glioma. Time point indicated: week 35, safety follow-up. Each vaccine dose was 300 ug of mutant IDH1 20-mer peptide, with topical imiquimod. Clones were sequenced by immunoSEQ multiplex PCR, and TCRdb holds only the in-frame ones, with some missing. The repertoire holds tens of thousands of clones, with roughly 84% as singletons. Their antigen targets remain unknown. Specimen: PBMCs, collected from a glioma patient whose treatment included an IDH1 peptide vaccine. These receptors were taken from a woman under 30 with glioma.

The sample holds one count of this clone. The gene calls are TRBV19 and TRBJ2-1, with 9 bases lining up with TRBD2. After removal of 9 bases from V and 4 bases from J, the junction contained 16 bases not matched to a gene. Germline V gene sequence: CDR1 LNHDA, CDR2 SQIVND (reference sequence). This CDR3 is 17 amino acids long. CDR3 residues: CASLNLKAGGPYNEQFF. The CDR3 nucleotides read TGTGCCAGCCTCAACCTGAAGGCGGGAGGGCCGTACAATGAGCAGTTCTTC.

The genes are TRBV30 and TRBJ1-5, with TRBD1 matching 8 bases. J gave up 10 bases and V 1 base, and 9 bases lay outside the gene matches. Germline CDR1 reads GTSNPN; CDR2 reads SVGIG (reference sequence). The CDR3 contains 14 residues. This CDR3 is CAWSAYQQGGPQHF. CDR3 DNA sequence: TGTGCCTGGAGTGCCTACCAACAGGGGGGACCCCAGCATTTT.

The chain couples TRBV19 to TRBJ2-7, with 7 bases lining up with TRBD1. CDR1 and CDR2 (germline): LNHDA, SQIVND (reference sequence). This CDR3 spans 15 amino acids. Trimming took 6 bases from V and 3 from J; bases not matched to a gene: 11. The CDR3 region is CASSHSRDRFYEQYF. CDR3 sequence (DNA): TGTGCCAGTAGCCACAGCCGGGACAGATTCTACGAGCAGTACTTC.

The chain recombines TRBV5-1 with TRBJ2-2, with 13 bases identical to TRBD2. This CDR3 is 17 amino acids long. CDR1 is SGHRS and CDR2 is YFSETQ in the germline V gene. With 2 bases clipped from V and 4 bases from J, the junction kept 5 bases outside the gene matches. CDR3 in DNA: TGCGCCAGCAGCTTACTAGCGGGAGGGCAGGGCACCGGGGAGCTGTTTTTT. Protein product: CASSLLAGGQGTGELFF.

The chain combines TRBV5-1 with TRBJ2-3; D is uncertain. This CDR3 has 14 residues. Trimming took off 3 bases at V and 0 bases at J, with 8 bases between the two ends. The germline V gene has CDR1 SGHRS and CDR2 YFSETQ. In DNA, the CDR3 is TGCGCCAGCAGCTCCGCTTCGAGCACAGATACGCAGTATTTT. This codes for CASSSASSTDTQYF.

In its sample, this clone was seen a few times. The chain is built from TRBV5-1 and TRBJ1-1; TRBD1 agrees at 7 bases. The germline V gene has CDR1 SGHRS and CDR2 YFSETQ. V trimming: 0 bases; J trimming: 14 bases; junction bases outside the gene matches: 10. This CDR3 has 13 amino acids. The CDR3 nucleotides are TGCGCCAGCAGCTTGGGACAGGGCCCCACCCTATTCTTT. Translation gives CASSLGQGPTLFF.

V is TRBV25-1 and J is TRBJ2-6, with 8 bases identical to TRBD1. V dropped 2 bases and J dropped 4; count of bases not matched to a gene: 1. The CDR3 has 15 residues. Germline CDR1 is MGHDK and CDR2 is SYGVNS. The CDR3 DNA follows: TGTGCCAGCAGTGAACAGGGGGCCGGGGCCAACGTCCTGACTTTC. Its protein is CASSEQGAGANVLTF.

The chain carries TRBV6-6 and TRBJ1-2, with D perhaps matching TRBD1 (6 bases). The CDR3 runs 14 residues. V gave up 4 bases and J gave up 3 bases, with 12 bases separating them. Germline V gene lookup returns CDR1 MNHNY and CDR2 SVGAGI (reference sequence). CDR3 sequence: CASSFQGIDYGYTF. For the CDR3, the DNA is TGTGCCAGCAGTTTTCAGGGGATTGACTATGGCTACACCTTC.

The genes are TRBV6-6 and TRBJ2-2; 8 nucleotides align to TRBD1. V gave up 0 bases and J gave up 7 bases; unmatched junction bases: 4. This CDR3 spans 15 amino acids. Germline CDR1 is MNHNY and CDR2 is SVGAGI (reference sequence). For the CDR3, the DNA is TGTGCCAGCAGTTACTCTCAGGGGGCGAGCGGGGAGCTGTTTTTT. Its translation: CASSYSQGASGELFF.

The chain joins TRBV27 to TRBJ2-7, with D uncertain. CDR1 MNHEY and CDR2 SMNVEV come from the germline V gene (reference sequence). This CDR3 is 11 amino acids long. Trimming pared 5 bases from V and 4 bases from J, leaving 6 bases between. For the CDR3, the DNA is TGTGCCAGCAGTCTGGGGTACGAGCAGTACTTC. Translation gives CASSLGYEQYF.

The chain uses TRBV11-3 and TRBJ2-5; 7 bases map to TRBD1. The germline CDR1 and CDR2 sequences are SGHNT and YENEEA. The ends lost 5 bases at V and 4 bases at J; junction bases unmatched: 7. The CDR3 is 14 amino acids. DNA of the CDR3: TGTGCCAGCAGCCCCGGCCGACAGGGAGAGACCCAGTACTTC. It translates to CASSPGRQGETQYF.

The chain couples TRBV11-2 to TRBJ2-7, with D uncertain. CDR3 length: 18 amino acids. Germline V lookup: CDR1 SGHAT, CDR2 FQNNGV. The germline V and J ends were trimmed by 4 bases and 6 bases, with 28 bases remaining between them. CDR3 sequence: CASSSPPRFKTSSSEQYF. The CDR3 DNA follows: TGTGCCAGCAGCTCTCCCCCGAGGTTCAAGACTTCCTCATCCGAGCAGTACTTC.

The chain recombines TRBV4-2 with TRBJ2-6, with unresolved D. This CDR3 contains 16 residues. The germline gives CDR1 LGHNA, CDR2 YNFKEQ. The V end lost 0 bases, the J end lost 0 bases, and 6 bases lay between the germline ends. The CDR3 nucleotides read TGTGCCAGCAGCCAAGACGCCAGCTCTGGGGCCAACGTCCTGACTTTC. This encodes CASSQDASSGANVLTF.

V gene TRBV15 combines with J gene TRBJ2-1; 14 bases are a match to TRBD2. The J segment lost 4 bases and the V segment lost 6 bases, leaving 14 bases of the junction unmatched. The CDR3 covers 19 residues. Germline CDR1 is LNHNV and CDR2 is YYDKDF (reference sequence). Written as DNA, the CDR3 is TGTGCCACCAGGGTGACTTTAGGACTAGCGGGAGGACGGTACAATGAGCAGTTCTTC. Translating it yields CATRVTLGLAGGRYNEQFF.

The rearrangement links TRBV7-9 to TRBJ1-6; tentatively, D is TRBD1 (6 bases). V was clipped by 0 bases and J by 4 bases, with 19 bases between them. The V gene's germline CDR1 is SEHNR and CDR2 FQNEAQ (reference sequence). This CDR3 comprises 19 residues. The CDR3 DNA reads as TGTGCCAGCAGCTTAGCGGGACAAGGGCAGAAGATGTATAATTCACCCCTCCACTTT. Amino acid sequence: CASSLAGQGQKMYNSPLHF.

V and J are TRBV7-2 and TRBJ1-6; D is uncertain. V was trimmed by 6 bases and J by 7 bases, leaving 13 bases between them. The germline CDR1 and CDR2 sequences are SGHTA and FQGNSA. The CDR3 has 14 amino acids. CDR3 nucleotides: TGTGCCAGCAGGCCGGGTGTCGGGAATTCACCCCTCCACTTT. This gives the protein CASRPGVGNSPLHF.

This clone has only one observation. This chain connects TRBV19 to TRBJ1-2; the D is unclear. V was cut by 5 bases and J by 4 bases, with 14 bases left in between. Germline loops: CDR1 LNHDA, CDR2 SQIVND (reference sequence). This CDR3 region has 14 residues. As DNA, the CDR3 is TGTGCCAGTAGTGATTGGGCAGACGTCTATGGCTACACCTTC. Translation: CASSDWADVYGYTF. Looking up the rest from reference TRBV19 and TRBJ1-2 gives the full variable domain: DGGITQSPKYLFRKEGQNVTLSCEQNLNHDAMYWYRQDPGQGLRLIYYSQIVNDFQKGDIAEGYSVSREKKESFPLTVTSAQKNPTAFYLCASSDWADVYGYTFGSGTRLTVV.

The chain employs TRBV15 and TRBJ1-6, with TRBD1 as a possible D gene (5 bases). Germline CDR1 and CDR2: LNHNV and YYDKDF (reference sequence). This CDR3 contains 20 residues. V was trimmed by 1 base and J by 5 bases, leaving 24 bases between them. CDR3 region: CATSRVGEGPNGADNSPLHF. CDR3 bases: TGTGCCACCAGCAGAGTGGGGGAGGGCCCCAACGGGGCTGATAATTCACCCCTCCACTTT.